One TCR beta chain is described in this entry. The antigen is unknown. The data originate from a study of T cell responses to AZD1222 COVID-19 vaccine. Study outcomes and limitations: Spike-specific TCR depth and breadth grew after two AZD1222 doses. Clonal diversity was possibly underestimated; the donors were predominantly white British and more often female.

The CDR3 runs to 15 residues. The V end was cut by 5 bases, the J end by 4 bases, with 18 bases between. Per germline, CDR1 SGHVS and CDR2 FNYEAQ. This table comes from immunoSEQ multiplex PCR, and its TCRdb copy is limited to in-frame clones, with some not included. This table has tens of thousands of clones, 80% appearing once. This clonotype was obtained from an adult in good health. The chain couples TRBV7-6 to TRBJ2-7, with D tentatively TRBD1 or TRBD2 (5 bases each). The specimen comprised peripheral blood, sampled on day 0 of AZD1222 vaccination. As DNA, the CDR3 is TGTGCCAGCAGCCTAAGCGACGGGGACGGGTACGAGCAGTACTTC. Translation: CASSLSDGDGYEQYF.